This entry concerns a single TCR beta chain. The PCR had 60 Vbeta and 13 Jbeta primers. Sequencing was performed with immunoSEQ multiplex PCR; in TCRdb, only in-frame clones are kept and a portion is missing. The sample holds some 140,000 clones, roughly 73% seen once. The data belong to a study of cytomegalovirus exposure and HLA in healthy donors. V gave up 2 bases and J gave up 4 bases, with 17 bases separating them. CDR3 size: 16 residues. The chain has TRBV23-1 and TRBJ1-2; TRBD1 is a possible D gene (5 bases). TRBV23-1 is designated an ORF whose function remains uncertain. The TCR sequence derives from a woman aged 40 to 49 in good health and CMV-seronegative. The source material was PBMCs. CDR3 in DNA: TGCGCCAGCAGTCAAAGGCAGGGTGTAGGTCCCTATGGCTACACCTTC. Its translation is CASSQRQGVGPYGYTF.